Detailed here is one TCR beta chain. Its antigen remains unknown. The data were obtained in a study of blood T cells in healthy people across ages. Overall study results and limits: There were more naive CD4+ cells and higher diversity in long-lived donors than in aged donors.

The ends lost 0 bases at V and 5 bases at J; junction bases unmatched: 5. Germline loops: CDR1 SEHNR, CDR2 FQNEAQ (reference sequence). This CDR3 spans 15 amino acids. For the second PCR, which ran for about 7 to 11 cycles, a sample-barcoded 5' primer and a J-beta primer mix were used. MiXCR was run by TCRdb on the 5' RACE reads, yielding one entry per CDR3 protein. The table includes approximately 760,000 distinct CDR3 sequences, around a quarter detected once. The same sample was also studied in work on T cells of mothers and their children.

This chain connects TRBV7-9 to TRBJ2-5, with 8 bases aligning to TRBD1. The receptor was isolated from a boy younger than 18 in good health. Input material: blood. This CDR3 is CASSLANRGDETQYF. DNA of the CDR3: TGTGCCAGCAGCTTAGCAAACAGGGGGGATGAGACCCAGTACTTC.